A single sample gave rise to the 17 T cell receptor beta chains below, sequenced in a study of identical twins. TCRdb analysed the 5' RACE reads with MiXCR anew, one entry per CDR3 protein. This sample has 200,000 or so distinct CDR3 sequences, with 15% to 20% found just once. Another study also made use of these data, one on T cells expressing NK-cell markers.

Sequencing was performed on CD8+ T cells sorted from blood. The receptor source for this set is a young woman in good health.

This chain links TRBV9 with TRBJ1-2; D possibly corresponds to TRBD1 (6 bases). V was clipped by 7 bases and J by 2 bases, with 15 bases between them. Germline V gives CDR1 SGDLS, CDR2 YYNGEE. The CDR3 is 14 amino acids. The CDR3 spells CASGQGRVNYGYTF. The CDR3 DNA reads TGTGCCAGCGGTCAGGGGAGGGTAAACTATGGCTACACCTTC.

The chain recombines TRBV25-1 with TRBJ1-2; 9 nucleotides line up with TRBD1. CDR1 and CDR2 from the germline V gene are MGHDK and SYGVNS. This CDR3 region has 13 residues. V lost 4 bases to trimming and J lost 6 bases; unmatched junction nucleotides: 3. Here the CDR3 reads CASSAGQGNGYTF. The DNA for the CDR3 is TGTGCCAGCAGTGCGGGACAGGGAAATGGCTACACCTTC.

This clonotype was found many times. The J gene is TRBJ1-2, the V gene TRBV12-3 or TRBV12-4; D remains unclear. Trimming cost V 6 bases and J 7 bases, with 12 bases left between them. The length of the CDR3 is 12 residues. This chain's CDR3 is CASSPGPLGYTF. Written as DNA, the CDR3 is TGTGCCAGCAGCCCCGGACCCCTTGGCTACACCTTC.

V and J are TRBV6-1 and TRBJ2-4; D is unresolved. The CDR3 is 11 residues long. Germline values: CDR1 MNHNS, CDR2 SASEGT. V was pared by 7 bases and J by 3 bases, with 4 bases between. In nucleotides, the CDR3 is TGTGCCAGCAACGGCAAAAACATTCAGTACTTC. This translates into CASNGKNIQYF.

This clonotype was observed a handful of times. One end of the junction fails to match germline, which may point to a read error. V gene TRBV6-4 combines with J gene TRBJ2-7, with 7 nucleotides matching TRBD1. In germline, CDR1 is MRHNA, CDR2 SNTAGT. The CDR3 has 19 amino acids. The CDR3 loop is CASSYSILLGQRIHYEQYF. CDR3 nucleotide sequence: TGTGCCAGCAGTTACTCAATCCTCCTGGGACAGCGGATTCACTACGAGCAGTACTTC.

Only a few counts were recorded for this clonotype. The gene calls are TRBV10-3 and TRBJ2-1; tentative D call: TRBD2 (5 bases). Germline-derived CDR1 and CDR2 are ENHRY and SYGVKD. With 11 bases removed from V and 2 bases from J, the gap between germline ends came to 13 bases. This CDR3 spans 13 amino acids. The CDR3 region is CAVRSGTYNEQFF. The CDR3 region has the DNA TGTGCCGTCCGAAGCGGAACCTACAATGAGCAGTTCTTC.

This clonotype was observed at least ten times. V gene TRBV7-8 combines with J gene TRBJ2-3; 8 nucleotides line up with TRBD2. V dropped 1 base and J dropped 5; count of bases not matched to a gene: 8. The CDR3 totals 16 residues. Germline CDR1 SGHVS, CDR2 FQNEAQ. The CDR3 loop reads CASSLGGTRFEDTQYF. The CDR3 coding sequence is TGTGCCAGCAGCTTAGGAGGGACTAGGTTTGAAGATACGCAGTATTTT.

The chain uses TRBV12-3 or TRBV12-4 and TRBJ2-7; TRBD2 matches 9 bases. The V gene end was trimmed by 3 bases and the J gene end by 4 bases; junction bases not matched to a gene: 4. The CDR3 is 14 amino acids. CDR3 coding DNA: TGTGCCAGCAGTTTTGAGACTAGCGGTTACGAGCAGTACTTC. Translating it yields CASSFETSGYEQYF.

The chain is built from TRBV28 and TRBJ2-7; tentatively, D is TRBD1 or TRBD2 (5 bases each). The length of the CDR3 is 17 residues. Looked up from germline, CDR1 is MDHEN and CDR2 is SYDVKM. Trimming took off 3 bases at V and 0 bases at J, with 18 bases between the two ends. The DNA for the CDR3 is TGTGCCAGCAGTTTCCCCCTCTCCGGGACGAACTCCTACGAGCAGTACTTC. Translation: CASSFPLSGTNSYEQYF.

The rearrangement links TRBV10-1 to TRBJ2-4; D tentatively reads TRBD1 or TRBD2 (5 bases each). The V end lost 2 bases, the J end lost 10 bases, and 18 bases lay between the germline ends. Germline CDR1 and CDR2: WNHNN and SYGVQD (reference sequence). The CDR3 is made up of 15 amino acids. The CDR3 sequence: CASSEGAAEGLIQYF. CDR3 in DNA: TGCGCCAGCAGTGAGGGGGCAGCGGAAGGTCTTATTCAGTACTTC.

DNA for the CDR3: TGTGCCATCAGCGTACTAGCGGGAGGGCCCGCGAACACCGGGGAGCTGTTTTTT. Its protein is CAISVLAGGPANTGELFF. The chain carries TRBV10-3 and TRBJ2-2; 13 nucleotides line up with TRBD2. Germline-derived CDR1 and CDR2 are ENHRY and SYGVKD. This CDR3 has 18 amino acids. V shed 6 bases, J shed 0 bases, and the junction held 7 bases outside the gene matches.

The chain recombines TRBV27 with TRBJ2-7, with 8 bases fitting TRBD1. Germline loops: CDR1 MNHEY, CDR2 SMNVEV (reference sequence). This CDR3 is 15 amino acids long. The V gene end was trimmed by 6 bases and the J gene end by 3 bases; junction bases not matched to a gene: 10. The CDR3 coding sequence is TGTGCCAGCAGACTTGGACAGGGAGGTTTCTACGAGCAGTACTTC. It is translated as CASRLGQGGFYEQYF.

This CDR3 is CSAFLMIAGAGSSTDTQYF. The CDR3 bases are TGCAGTGCTTTCCTAATGATAGCGGGAGCGGGTTCTAGCACAGATACGCAGTATTTT. This chain connects TRBV20-1 to TRBJ2-3; 9 nucleotides agree with TRBD2. The V gene's germline CDR1 is DFQATT and CDR2 SNEGSKA (reference sequence). V trimming: 5 bases; J trimming: 0 bases; junction bases outside the gene matches: 18. This CDR3 contains 19 residues.

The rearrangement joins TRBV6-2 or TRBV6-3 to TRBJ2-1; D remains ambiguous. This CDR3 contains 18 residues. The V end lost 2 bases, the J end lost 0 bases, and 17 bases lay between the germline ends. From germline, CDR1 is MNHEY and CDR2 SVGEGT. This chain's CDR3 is CASSYPTLSKSSYNEQFF. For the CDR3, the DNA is TGTGCCAGCAGTTACCCGACTTTATCTAAGAGCTCCTACAATGAGCAGTTCTTC.

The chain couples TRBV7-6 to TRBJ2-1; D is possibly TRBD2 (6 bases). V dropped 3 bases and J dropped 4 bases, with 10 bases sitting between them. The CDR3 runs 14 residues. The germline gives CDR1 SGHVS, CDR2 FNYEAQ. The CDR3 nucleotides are TGTGCCAGCAGCTTTGGGGGGAGGTACAATGAGCAGTTCTTC. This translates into CASSFGGRYNEQFF.

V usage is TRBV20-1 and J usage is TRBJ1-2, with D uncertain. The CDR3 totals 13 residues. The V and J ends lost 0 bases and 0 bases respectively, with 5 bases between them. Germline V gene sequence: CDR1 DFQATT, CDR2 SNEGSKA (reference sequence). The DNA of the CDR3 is TGCAGTGCTAGAGAGATCACTAACTATGGCTACACCTTC. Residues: CSAREITNYGYTF.

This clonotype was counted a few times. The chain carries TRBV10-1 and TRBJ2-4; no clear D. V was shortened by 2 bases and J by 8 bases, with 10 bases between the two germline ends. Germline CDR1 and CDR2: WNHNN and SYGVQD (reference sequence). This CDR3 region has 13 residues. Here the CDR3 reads CASSEDFTDIQYF. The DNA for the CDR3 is TGCGCCAGCAGTGAGGACTTCACCGACATTCAGTACTTC.